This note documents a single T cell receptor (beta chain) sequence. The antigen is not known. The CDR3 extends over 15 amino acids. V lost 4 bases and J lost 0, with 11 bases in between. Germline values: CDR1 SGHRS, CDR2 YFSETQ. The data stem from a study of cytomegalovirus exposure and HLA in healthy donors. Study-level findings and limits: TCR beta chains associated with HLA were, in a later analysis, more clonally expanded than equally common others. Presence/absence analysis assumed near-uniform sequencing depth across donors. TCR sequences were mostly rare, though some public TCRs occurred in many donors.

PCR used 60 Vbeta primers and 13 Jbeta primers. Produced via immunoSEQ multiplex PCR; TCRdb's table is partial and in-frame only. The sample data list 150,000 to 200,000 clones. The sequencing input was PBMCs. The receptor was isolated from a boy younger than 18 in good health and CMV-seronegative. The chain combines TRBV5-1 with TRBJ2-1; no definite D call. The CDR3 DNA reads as TGCGCCAGCAGCCTTACTACCAGCTCCTACAATGAGCAGTTCTTC. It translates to CASSLTTSSYNEQFF. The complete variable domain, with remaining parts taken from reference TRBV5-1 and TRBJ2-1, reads KAGVTQTPRYLIKTRGQQVTLSCSPISGHRSVSWYQQTPGQGLQFLFEYFSETQRNKGNFPGRFSGRQFSNSRSEMNVSTLELGDSALYLCASSLTTSSYNEQFFGPGTRLTVL.